These T cell receptor beta chains were read from a single sample in a study of blood T cell repertoires in COVID-19. Profiled with immunoSEQ multiplex PCR; TCRdb holds only in-frame clones, not every one. The table shows about 160,000 clones, with approximately 81% occurring only once. Sequences were obtained from peripheral blood. These receptors originate from a woman over 75 with active or convalescent COVID-19. Both conserved end residues are part of each CDR3. A D gene is named only where the DNA matches it firmly. Some rows have no size entry. The others give once, few or many, or a class for an expanded clone.

TRBV5-1,-,-,TRBJ2-7,TGCGCCAGCAGCTTGGATAACAGGAACTACGAGCAGTACTTC,CASSLDNRNYEQYF
TRBV7-9,-,TRBD2,TRBJ2-7,TGTGCCAGCAGCCTAGGACTAGCGGGAAGCTACGAGCAGTACTTC,CASSLGLAGSYEQYF
TRBV6-2/TRBV6-3,-,TRBD1,TRBJ1-5,TGTGCCAGCAGCGAAGACGGGACAGGCAATCAGCCCCAGCATTTT,CASSEDGTGNQPQHF
TRBV18,once,-,TRBJ2-1,TGTGCCAGCTCACCATCGGGGTTTACCAATGAGCAGTTCTTC,CASSPSGFTNEQFF
TRBV28,-,-,TRBJ1-2,TGTGCCACCGGCCTAGGGGGCTATGGCTACACCTTC,CATGLGGYGYTF
TRBV9,-,TRBD2,TRBJ2-7,TGTGCCAGCAGCGTAAGTATAGGGCTAGCGGGAGCCGAGCAGTACTTC,CASSVSIGLAGAEQYF
TRBV3-1/TRBV3-2,few,-,TRBJ1-2,TGTGCCAGCTCTGGCACGGGGCGGGAAAGCTATGGCTACACCTTC,CASSGTGRESYGYTF
TRBV11-2,-,TRBD1,TRBJ1-1,TGTGCCAGCAGCTTCGACAGGGACTTTGGAGCTTTCTTT,CASSFDRDFGAFF
TRBV6-6,-,TRBD2,TRBJ2-7,TGTGCCAGCAGACTTAGCGGGAGGGCCGTCTCCTACGAGCAGTACTTC,CASRLSGRAVSYEQYF
TRBV5-1,-,-,TRBJ1-3,TGCGCCAGCAGCTTGGGATCCGGGTTGGGAAACACCATATATTTT,CASSLGSGLGNTIYF
TRBV5-1,-,-,TRBJ2-5,TGCGCCAGCGCCGGAGGGTGGCAAGAGACCCAGTACTTC,CASAGGWQETQYF
TRBV10-3,-,-,TRBJ2-4,TGTGCCTCAGGGGGAGGGACAGGTAACATTCAGTACTTC,CASGGGTGNIQYF
TRBV7-9,-,TRBD2,TRBJ2-2,TGTGCCAGCAGCTCTACGGGACTAGCGGGAGAGGGCGGCGGGGAGCTGTTTTTT,CASSSTGLAGEGGGELFF
TRBV14,-,-,TRBJ2-1,TGTGCCAGCAGCCTCCGGGACTCCTACAATGAGCAGTTCTTC,CASSLRDSYNEQFF
TRBV5-1,-,-,TRBJ1-2,TGCGCCAGCAGCTTGGAAGGGGCAAATGGCTACACCTTC,CASSLEGANGYTF
TRBV18,-,-,TRBJ2-5,TGTGCCAGCTCCCCTGATAGGACAGTCGGGACCCAGTACTTC,CASSPDRTVGTQYF
TRBV28,-,TRBD1,TRBJ1-5,TGTGCCAGCAGTTTAACTCGGTGGGGGACAGGGGGAGATCAGCCCCAGCATTTT,CASSLTRWGTGGDQPQHF
TRBV6-5,-,TRBD1,TRBJ2-2,TGTGCCAGCAGCTCGGACAGGGGCACCGGGGAGCTGTTTTTT,CASSSDRGTGELFF
TRBV21-1,-,-,TRBJ2-4,TGTGCCAGCAGTGCACAGGGAACCAAAAACATTCAGTACTTC,CASSAQGTKNIQYF
TRBV6-6,once,TRBD2,TRBJ2-7,TGTGCCAGCCAGCGGGAGGAGGGCGAGCAGTACTTC,CASQREEGEQYF
TRBV2,-,TRBD1,TRBJ1-2,TGTGCCAGCAGTGATGAAGGGACAGAGTACACCTTC,CASSDEGTEYTF
TRBV3-1/TRBV3-2,-,-,TRBJ2-6,TGTGCCAGCAGCCAAGGACATACTGGGGCCAACGTCCTGACTTTC,CASSQGHTGANVLTF
TRBV27,-,TRBD2,TRBJ2-7,TGTGCCAGCAGTTTACGATGGGGAGGTGCGGGAGTGGGAGAGCAGTACTTC,CASSLRWGGAGVGEQYF
TRBV28,few,TRBD1,TRBJ1-2,TGTGCCAGCAGGCGACAGGGGGCGCGAGGCTACACCTTC,CASRRQGARGYTF
TRBV6-4,-,-,TRBJ1-5,TGTGCCAGCGCGCTGGGGGCCGGCCAGCCCCAGCATTTT,CASALGAGQPQHF